These 10 T cell receptor beta chains originate from one sample sequenced in a study of response to subunit inactivated influenza vaccine. Each CDR3 protein gets one entry after TCRdb re-called the RT-PCR reads with MiXCR. The sample includes roughly 710,000 distinct CDR3 sequences, around 15% seen only once; the top ten take approximately 7.6%. The specimen comprised PBMCs from blood, sampled around 15 days before vaccination. Receptor source: a man aged 50 to 59 who received an inactivated influenza vaccine.

In its sample, this clonotype was seen a few times. The V call is TRBV7-6, the J call TRBJ2-3, with TRBD2 matching over 7 bases. The V and J ends lost 5 bases and 2 bases, in that order; junction bases with no gene match: 16. CDR1 is SGHVS, CDR2 FNYEAQ, per germline. There are 18 residues in the CDR3. The CDR3 DNA reads as TGTGCCAGCAGCGATCACGGGGGGTTGGAGAAGTACACAGATACGCAGTATTTT. Translation: CASSDHGGLEKYTDTQYF.

Only a few counts were recorded for this clonotype. V is TRBV29-1 and J is TRBJ1-2; D is uncertain. Between the trimmed V and J ends, which lost 1 base and 5 bases, there was a span of 11 bases. Per germline, CDR1 SQVTM and CDR2 ANQGSEA. The CDR3 covers 13 residues. The CDR3 nucleotides are TGCAGCGTTGAAGTGGGATCTAGTTATGGCTACACCTTC. It translates to CSVEVGSSYGYTF. Based on the CDR3 plus reference TRBV29-1 and TRBJ1-2, the full variable domain is SAVISQKPSRDICQRGTSLTIQCQVDSQVTMMFWYRQQPGQSLTLIATANQGSEATYESGFVIDKFPISRPNLTFSTLTVSNMSPEDSSIYLCSVEVGSSYGYTFGSGTRLTVV.

V is TRBV20-1 and J is TRBJ1-6; D is perhaps TRBD1 (5 bases). CDR3 length: 16 amino acids. Germline V gene data show CDR1 as DFQATT and CDR2 as SNEGSKA (reference sequence). Trimming took off 0 bases at V and 0 bases at J, with 9 bases between the two ends. For the CDR3, the DNA is TGCAGTGCTAGAGACGGGGGGAGCTCCTATAATTCACCCCTCCACTTT. Residues: CSARDGGSSYNSPLHF.

This clonotype has a handful of counts. This sequence joins TRBV11-2 and TRBJ2-7; TRBD2 matches 11 bases. The V gene's germline CDR1 is SGHAT and CDR2 FQNNGV. The CDR3 totals 15 residues. Trimming took 1 base from V and 4 from J; bases not matched to a gene: 3. CDR3 DNA sequence: TGTGCCAGCAGCTTAGTGGCTAGCGGGGGGTACGAGCAGTACTTC. As protein: CASSLVASGGYEQYF. Combining the CDR3 with reference TRBV11-2 and TRBJ2-7 gives the whole variable domain EAGVAQSPRYKIIEKRQSVAFWCNPISGHATLYWYQQILGQGPKLLIQFQNNGVVDDSQLPKDRFSAERLKGVDSTLKIQPAKLEDSAVYLCASSLVASGGYEQYFGPGTRLTVT.

The table lists this clonotype with many counts. The rearrangement uses TRBV2 and TRBJ2-6, with TRBD2 identical over 13 bases. The V gene's germline CDR1 is SNHLY and CDR2 FYNNEI. Trimming took 6 bases from V and 1 from J; bases not matched to a gene: 6. The CDR3 has 18 amino acids. As DNA, the CDR3 is TGTGCCAGCAGAGGACTAGCGGGAGTTTTATCTGGGGCCAACGTCCTGACTTTC. This encodes CASRGLAGVLSGANVLTF.

V is TRBV12-3 or TRBV12-4 and J is TRBJ2-3; TRBD2 is a possible D gene (5 bases). Trimming removed 5 bases at V and 2 bases at J, with 11 bases between. This CDR3 has 14 amino acids. The DNA for the CDR3 is TGTGCCAGCAGTACCCCGGGGTCCACAGATACGCAGTATTTT. Amino acids: CASSTPGSTDTQYF.

This clonotype was detected ten times or more. This chain joins TRBV20-1 and TRBJ2-2, with 8 positions matching TRBD1. The germline gives CDR1 DFQATT, CDR2 SNEGSKA (reference sequence). The CDR3 sequence is 17 residues long. V shed 0 bases, J shed 1 base, and the junction held 7 bases outside the gene matches. This CDR3 reads CSARDEYRGLNTGELFF. As DNA, the CDR3 is TGCAGTGCTAGAGACGAATACAGGGGGTTGAACACCGGGGAGCTGTTTTTT.

This clonotype turned up a few times. This rearrangement joins TRBV4-2 to TRBJ2-7; 9 positions match TRBD1. Germline V gene lookup returns CDR1 LGHNA and CDR2 YNFKEQ. The length of the CDR3 is 15 residues. V lost 1 base, J lost 5 bases, and 6 bases stayed unmatched. CDR3 sequence: CASSQARDRVHEQYF. The DNA of the CDR3 is TGTGCCAGCAGCCAAGCCCGGGACAGGGTCCACGAGCAGTACTTC.

About this clonotype: Mismatch with germline at one junction end may stem from a read error. This chain uses TRBV4-3 with TRBJ1-3, with D unclear. Germline assignment: CDR1 LGHNA and CDR2 YSLEER. The CDR3 covers 15 residues. In nucleotides, the CDR3 is TGCGCCAGCAGCAAAGACGTGGAAGCTGGAAACACCATATATTTT. Translated: CASSKDVEAGNTIYF.

The V and J genes are TRBV19 and TRBJ2-1; the match to TRBD2 covers 7 bases. Germline CDR1 and CDR2: LNHDA and SQIVND (reference sequence). There are 16 residues in the CDR3. V dropped 4 bases and J dropped 2; count of bases not matched to a gene: 8. The CDR3 loop reads CASSKTSRPPYNEQFF. CDR3 coding DNA: TGTGCCAGTAGTAAGACTAGCCGGCCCCCCTACAATGAGCAGTTCTTC.